These 12 T cell receptor beta chains were all obtained from the same sample, sequenced in a study of blood T cells in healthy people across ages. The authors ran a second PCR of 7 to 11 cycles using a sample-barcoded 5' primer and a J-beta primer mix. In TCRdb, the 5' RACE reads were re-called with MiXCR into one record per CDR3 protein. The repertoire holds about 800,000 distinct CDR3 sequences, with 58% as singletons. The sample consisted of blood. Source of these receptors: a man aged 25 to 40 in good health.

The genes are TRBV12-3 or TRBV12-4 and TRBJ1-2; D uncertain. The V and J ends lost 0 bases and 7 bases respectively, with 9 bases between them. CDR3 length: 13 amino acids. CDR3 in amino acids: CASSLARLPGYTF. The CDR3, as DNA: TGTGCCAGCAGTTTAGCCAGGCTCCCTGGCTACACCTTC.

This clonotype was seen a few times. The CDR3 loop reads CSARGAAATDTQYF. In DNA, the CDR3 is TGCAGTGCTAGAGGGGCGGCAGCCACAGATACGCAGTATTTT. The chain uses TRBV20-1 and TRBJ2-3, with unresolved D. Between the trimmed V and J ends, which lost 1 base and 2 bases, there was a span of 10 bases. The CDR3 loop spans 14 amino acids. Per the germline V gene, CDR1 is DFQATT and CDR2 is SNEGSKA (reference sequence).

The chain links TRBV29-1 to TRBJ2-4; D perhaps matches TRBD1 (5 bases). Trimming shortened V by 7 bases and J by 9 bases, and 19 bases separated the two germline ends. Germline assignment: CDR1 SQVTM and CDR2 ANQGSEA. The CDR3 is 13 amino acids. CDR3 residues: CSAKYSSRGIQYF. The CDR3 DNA is TGCAGCGCCAAATACTCCTCAAGGGGCATTCAGTACTTC.

This clonotype occurred a few times. The chain employs TRBV7-2 and TRBJ1-2, with D possibly matching TRBD1 (5 bases). Germline V gives CDR1 SGHTA, CDR2 FQGNSA. The CDR3 sequence is 15 residues long. Trimming took 4 bases from V and 7 from J, leaving 19 bases between them. The CDR3 loop is CASSYKTGSGSGYTF. As DNA, the CDR3 is TGTGCCAGCAGCTATAAAACAGGTTCCGGCAGTGGCTACACCTTC.

This chain connects TRBV7-2 to TRBJ2-7; perhaps TRBD1 as D (6 bases). The J call may be in error: the DNA end matches TRBJ2-4 better. This CDR3 is built from 15 residues. CDR1 and CDR2 (germline): SGHTA, FQGNSA. The CDR3, as DNA: TGTGCCAGCAGCTTATTGTCCAGGGGCCAGAACATTCAGTACTTC. It translates to CASSLLSRGQNIQYF.

The chain is built from TRBV20-1 and TRBJ1-5; D might be TRBD1 (5 bases). Per germline, CDR1 DFQATT and CDR2 SNEGSKA (reference sequence). Trimming cost V 6 bases and J 0 bases, with 21 bases left between them. The CDR3 runs 17 residues. CDR3 in DNA: TGCAGTGCCACCCCGGGACTCGGGTCCTTTAGCAATCAGCCCCAGCATTTT. Encoded protein: CSATPGLGSFSNQPQHF.

Comment on this clonotype: A read error may account for a junction end that differs from germline. The gene calls are TRBV20-1 and TRBJ2-3; D possibly corresponds to TRBD2 (5 bases). This CDR3 has 14 residues. Germline V gene sequence: CDR1 DFQATT, CDR2 SNEGSKA (reference sequence). The CDR3 here is CSASREPSTYTQYF. The CDR3 nucleotides read TGCAGTGCTAGCCGGGAACCCAGCACATATACGCAGTATTTT.

The chain joins TRBV7-9 to TRBJ2-7; D could derive from TRBD1 or TRBD2 (6 bases each). The CDR3 runs to 15 residues. Trimming cost V 1 base and J 5 bases, with 15 bases left between them. In germline, CDR1 is SEHNR, CDR2 FQNEAQ (reference sequence). This chain's CDR3 is CASSLGGASSHEQYF. In DNA, the CDR3 is TGTGCCAGCAGCTTAGGGGGGGCCTCGTCCCACGAGCAGTACTTC.

V and J are TRBV28 and TRBJ2-1; 7 bases map to TRBD2. Looked up from germline, CDR1 is MDHEN and CDR2 is SYDVKM. J gave up 7 bases and V 9 bases, and 3 bases lay outside the gene matches. The CDR3 covers 11 residues. The CDR3 sequence: CASRTRNEQFF. CDR3 DNA: TGTGCCAGTAGGACTAGGAATGAGCAGTTCTTC.

This chain connects TRBV7-2 to TRBJ2-5, with D hard to call. Germline V gene sequence: CDR1 SGHTA, CDR2 FQGNSA. The CDR3 extends over 15 amino acids. Trimming took off 5 bases at V and 5 bases at J, with 18 bases between the two ends. Here the CDR3 reads CASSTDATQGETQYF. DNA of the CDR3: TGTGCCAGCAGCACGGACGCAACCCAAGGGGAGACCCAGTACTTC.

Comment on this clonotype: The junction and the germline gene differ at one end; a read error may be behind it. The rearrangement uses TRBV9 and TRBJ2-6; TRBD1 matches 12 bases. The V gene's germline CDR1 is SGDLS and CDR2 YYNGEE. The CDR3 is made up of 20 amino acids. The CDR3 bases are TGTGTCAGCAGCGTTTTGGGACAGGGGGCTACCGGGAAAGGGGCCAACGTCCTGACTTTC. Its translation is CVSSVLGQGATGKGANVLTF. The variable domain in full, with the rest retrieved from reference TRBV9 and TRBJ2-6, is DSGVTQTPKHLITATGQRVTLRCSPRSGDLSVYWYQQSLDQGLQFLIQYYNGEERAKGNILERFSAQQFPDLHSELNLSSLELGDSALYFCVSSVLGQGATGKGANVLTFGAGSRLTVL.

The chain carries TRBV12-5 and TRBJ2-7; unclear D gene. CDR1 LGHNT and CDR2 FRNRAP come from the germline V gene. Trimming stripped 1 base from V and 1 base from J, with 20 bases between. This CDR3 has 18 amino acids. CDR3 DNA: TGTGCTAGTGGTTTGGCCACCTTAAACCTCTTCCTATCCTACGAGCAGTACTTC. It yields the protein CASGLATLNLFLSYEQYF.